This T cell receptor beta chain is from a study of T cells in tuberculosis. Thawed, overnight-rested PBMC were stained with GMM-loaded CD1B tetramer, viability dye and anti-CD3, then sorted. The CD1B tetramers carried C32 glucose monomycolate purified from Rhodococcus equi. This clone was observed a single time. Study-level points and caveats: T cells binding CD1B-GMM tetramer weakly possibly escaped the sort.

Here immunoSEQ multiplex PCR was the method, and the copy in TCRdb shows in-frame clones only, minus some. The sample lists 88,000 or so clones, roughly 90% occurring once. The CDR3 is 12 residues long. The V gene lost 0 bases and the J gene lost 7 bases, with 8 bases spanning the gap. Germline V gene lookup returns CDR1 SGHRS and CDR2 YFSETQ. Sequencing was done on a sample of CD1b-GMM tetramer-negative cells sorted from PBMCs. This clonotype was sampled from an adult woman with latent tuberculosis. This chain links TRBV5-1 with TRBJ2-7; D possibly corresponds to TRBD1 (6 bases). CDR3 sequence: CASSLDRGEQYF. As DNA, the CDR3 is TGCGCCAGCAGCTTGGATAGGGGGGAGCAGTACTTC.